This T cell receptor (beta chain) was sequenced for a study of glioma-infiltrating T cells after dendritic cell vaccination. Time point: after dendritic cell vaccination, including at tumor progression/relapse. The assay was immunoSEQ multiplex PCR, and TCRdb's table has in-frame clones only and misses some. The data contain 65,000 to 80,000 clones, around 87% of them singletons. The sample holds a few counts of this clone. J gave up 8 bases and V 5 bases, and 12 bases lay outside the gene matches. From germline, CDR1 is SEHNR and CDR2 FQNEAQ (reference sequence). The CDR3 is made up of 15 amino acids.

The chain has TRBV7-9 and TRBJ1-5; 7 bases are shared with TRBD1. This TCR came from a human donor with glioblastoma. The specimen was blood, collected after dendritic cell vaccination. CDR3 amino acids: CASSRMGTDPKPQHF. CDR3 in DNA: TGTGCCAGCAGCCGAATGGGGACAGACCCTAAGCCCCAGCATTTT. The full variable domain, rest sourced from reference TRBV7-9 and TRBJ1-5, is DTGVSQNPRHKITKRGQNVTFRCDPISEHNRLYWYRQTLGQGPEFLTYFQNEAQLEKSRLLSDRFSAERPKGSFSTLEIQRTEQGDSAMYLCASSRMGTDPKPQHFGDGTRLSIL.